This is a list of T cell receptor beta chains from one sample in a study of blood T cell repertoires in COVID-19. Repertoires were generated with immunoSEQ multiplex PCR, while TCRdb's copy carries only in-frame clones and drops some. This table holds some 170,000 clones, around 80% found once. The sample consisted of peripheral blood. These receptors were obtained from a woman aged 70-85 years with acute or convalescent COVID-19. Each CDR3 is given with its conserved first and last residue. The D gene is left open where the match is weak. Clone size is given for some rows only: seen once, a few or many times, or a class if the clone is expanded.

- | TRBJ2-1 | TRBV10-2 | TRBD2 | CASSRRTSGADNEQFF | TGCGCCAGCAGCCGTCGGACTAGCGGGGCAGACAATGAGCAGTTCTTC
- | TRBJ2-4 | TRBV5-4 | - | CASSSAGILNIQYF | TGTGCCAGCAGCTCGGCGGGAATTCTTAACATTCAGTACTTC
- | TRBJ2-5 | TRBV3-1/TRBV3-2 | TRBD1 | CASSRSWSTGMRETQYF | TGTGCCAGCAGCCGTTCGTGGTCGACAGGGATGAGAGAGACCCAGTACTTC
- | TRBJ1-5 | TRBV28 | TRBD1 | CASSTRLLDRAGQPQHF | TGTGCCAGCAGTACACGATTACTGGACAGGGCGGGGCAGCCCCAGCATTTT
- | TRBJ2-3 | TRBV2 | - | CASSEWRERDTQYF | TGTGCCAGCAGTGAATGGAGGGAAAGAGATACGCAGTATTTT
- | TRBJ1-2 | TRBV7-2 | - | CASSLQGSANYGYTF | TGTGCCAGCAGCTTACAGGGAAGTGCTAACTATGGCTACACCTTC
few | TRBJ1-1 | TRBV4-1 | - | CASSQGTGWNTEAFF | TGCGCCAGCAGCCAAGGGACTGGTTGGAACACTGAAGCTTTCTTT
- | TRBJ2-1 | TRBV29-1 | - | CSVPHTKAGQFF | TGCAGCGTTCCCCACACTAAGGCGGGGCAGTTCTTC
once | TRBJ1-1 | TRBV11-3 | - | CASSFYGNTEAFF | TGTGCCAGCAGCTTTTACGGGAACACTGAAGCTTTCTTT
few | TRBJ1-1 | TRBV6-5 | - | CASRPPGHNTEAFF | TGTGCCAGCAGACCTCCGGGACATAACACTGAAGCTTTCTTT
- | TRBJ2-2 | TRBV28 | TRBD2 | CASLAGGTNTGELFF | TGTGCCAGCTTAGCGGGAGGAACGAACACCGGGGAGCTGTTTTTT
- | TRBJ2-5 | TRBV7-9 | TRBD2 | CASSVAGGQETQYF | TGTGCCAGCAGCGTAGCGGGAGGACAAGAGACCCAGTACTTC
- | TRBJ1-3 | TRBV2 | - | CASTSSGARVGNTIYF | TGTGCCAGCACTTCAAGCGGGGCGCGAGTTGGAAACACCATATATTTT
once | TRBJ2-4 | TRBV28 | - | CASSLDSLAKNIQYF | TGTGCCAGCAGCCTGGACAGCCTAGCCAAAAACATTCAGTACTTC
- | TRBJ2-2 | TRBV5-4 | TRBD1 | CASSRGQGPTGELFF | TGTGCCAGCAGTCGGGGACAGGGGCCCACCGGGGAGCTGTTTTTT
- | TRBJ2-7 | TRBV7-2 | TRBD2 | CASSPSGGLSSYEQYF | TGTGCCAGCAGTCCTAGCGGGGGGCTAAGCTCCTACGAGCAGTACTTC
- | TRBJ1-1 | TRBV6-1 | TRBD1 | CASSVGTGVVGTEAFF | TGTGCCAGCAGTGTCGGGACAGGGGTGGTTGGGACTGAAGCTTTCTTT
- | TRBJ1-2 | TRBV7-2 | TRBD1 | CASSLAMQGAYGYTF | TGTGCCAGCAGCTTAGCGATGCAGGGGGCATATGGCTACACCTTC
- | TRBJ2-3 | TRBV3-1/TRBV3-2 | - | CASSQASRGGRDTQYF | TGTGCCAGCAGCCAAGCTAGCAGGGGTGGCAGAGATACGCAGTATTTT
- | TRBJ2-2 | TRBV5-1 | TRBD2 | CASSPSGSTGELFF | TGCGCCAGCAGTCCTAGCGGGAGCACCGGGGAGCTGTTTTTT
- | TRBJ2-7 | TRBV28 | TRBD1 | CASSLGWTGTYEQYF | TGTGCCAGCAGTTTAGGCTGGACAGGGACCTACGAGCAGTACTTC
- | TRBJ2-1 | TRBV27 | TRBD1 | CASSTPTGSAPWGNEQFF | TGTGCCAGCAGTACACCGACAGGGTCAGCCCCTTGGGGGAATGAGCAGTTCTTC
- | TRBJ1-4 | TRBV6-4 | - | CASILGRGEKLFF | TGTGCCAGCATTCTGGGGAGAGGTGAAAAACTGTTTTTT
- | TRBJ2-1 | TRBV5-4 | TRBD1 | CASSQDRVDLNNEQFF | TGTGCCAGCAGCCAGGACAGGGTGGACTTAAACAATGAGCAGTTCTTC
few | TRBJ1-2 | TRBV6-5 | TRBD1 | CASRRRGLSYGYTF | TGTGCCAGCAGACGCAGGGGGCTTAGCTATGGCTACACCTTC
- | TRBJ1-1 | TRBV7-2 | - | CASSLDTGLNTEAFF | TGTGCCAGCAGCTTAGATACAGGGCTGAACACTGAAGCTTTCTTT
- | TRBJ2-3 | TRBV7-6 | TRBD2 | CASSPLATPREAQYF | TGTGCCAGCAGCCCGCTAGCTACTCCCCGGGAGGCGCAGTATTTT
- | TRBJ2-3 | TRBV7-9 | - | CASSLGQGHHTQYF | TGTGCCAGCAGCTTAGGGCAGGGCCACCATACGCAGTATTTT
- | TRBJ2-3 | TRBV7-2 | TRBD1 | CASSLGGTGADTQYF | TGTGCCAGCAGCTTAGGGGGGACAGGGGCAGATACGCAGTATTTT
- | TRBJ1-1 | TRBV2 | - | CATSGVGNTEAFF | TGTGCCACTTCAGGGGTCGGGAACACTGAAGCTTTCTTT
- | TRBJ1-6 | TRBV11-2 | - | CASSSGVNSPLHF | TGTGCCAGCAGCTCAGGGGTCAATTCACCCCTCCACTTT
few | TRBJ1-2 | TRBV12-3/TRBV12-4 | - | CASNREIGGYTF | TGTGCCAGTAACAGGGAGATAGGTGGCTACACCTTC
- | TRBJ2-1 | TRBV25-1 | - | CASYSGTWGYNEQFF | TGTGCCAGCTATTCCGGGACATGGGGCTACAATGAGCAGTTCTTC
few | TRBJ2-1 | TRBV11-2 | TRBD2 | CASSLGVLAVYNEQFF | TGTGCCAGCAGCTTAGGGGTTCTAGCGGTTTACAATGAGCAGTTCTTC
- | TRBJ1-6 | TRBV11-3 | TRBD1 | CASSLQLTGTGGESPLHF | TGTGCCAGCAGCTTACAATTAACCGGGACAGGGGGCGAATCACCCCTCCACTTT
- | TRBJ1-6 | TRBV30 | TRBD1 | CAWSGHRGRNSPLHF | TGTGCCTGGAGTGGGCACAGGGGGCGAAATTCACCCCTCCACTTT
few | TRBJ2-2 | TRBV27 | TRBD1 | CATPGQGAIPGELFF | TGTGCCACCCCGGGACAGGGGGCGATCCCCGGGGAGCTGTTTTTT
- | TRBJ2-1 | TRBV15 | TRBD1 | CATSRDRDRNNEQFF | TGTGCCACCAGCAGAGATAGGGACAGAAACAATGAGCAGTTCTTC
- | TRBJ2-1 | TRBV4-3 | - | CASSQWSGSSYNEQFF | TGCGCCAGCAGCCAATGGAGCGGCAGCTCCTACAATGAGCAGTTCTTC
- | TRBJ1-4 | TRBV9 | - | CASSPPGSREKLFF | TGTGCCAGCAGCCCTCCGGGTAGCCGGGAAAAACTGTTTTTT
- | TRBJ2-5 | TRBV18 | - | CASSPPAAGGSETQYF | TGTGCCAGCTCACCACCGGCGGCAGGGGGGTCAGAGACCCAGTACTTC
- | TRBJ1-5 | TRBV7-2 | - | CASSERNQPQHF | TGTGCCAGCAGCGAGAGGAATCAGCCCCAGCATTTT
- | TRBJ2-3 | TRBV15 | - | CATSLRGSGTDTQYF | TGTGCCACCAGCCTACGGGGATCGGGCACAGATACGCAGTATTTT
- | TRBJ1-2 | TRBV4-1 | - | CASSQDLAGLGYGYTF | TGCGCCAGCAGCCAAGATCTCGCAGGGCTCGGCTATGGCTACACCTTC
- | TRBJ1-2 | TRBV4-2 | - | CASSQNPREGSDGYTF | TGTGCCAGCAGCCAGAACCCGAGGGAGGGCTCGGATGGCTACACCTTC
few | TRBJ2-1 | TRBV6-5 | - | CASSYSRQGGDEQFF | TGTGCCAGCAGTTACTCCCGGCAGGGGGGTGATGAGCAGTTCTTC
- | TRBJ2-2 | TRBV12-3/TRBV12-4 | - | CASRETGELFF | TGTGCCAGCAGGGAGACCGGGGAGCTGTTTTTT
- | TRBJ2-3 | TRBV9 | TRBD2 | CASSTSGTSGGAGTDTQYF | TGTGCCAGCAGTACATCCGGGACTAGCGGGGGGGCCGGCACAGATACGCAGTATTTT
- | TRBJ2-3 | TRBV3-1/TRBV3-2 | TRBD1 | CASSRLTGAEKDTQYF | TGTGCCAGCAGCCGATTAACAGGGGCGGAGAAAGATACGCAGTATTTT
once | TRBJ2-2 | TRBV13 | TRBD2 | CASSSEGLAGGLPGELFF | TGTGCCAGCAGCTCCGAGGGACTAGCGGGAGGGCTCCCCGGGGAGCTGTTTTTT